The source of this T cell receptor (beta chain) is a study of lymphopenia after photon versus proton radiotherapy. TCRdb keeps only in-frame clones here, not all; method: immunoSEQ multiplex PCR. The table lists 50,000 to 70,000 clones, 75% to 90% of them singletons, with 13% in the top ten. This CDR3 is built from 16 residues. Germline CDR1 KGHSH, CDR2 LQKENI. The V gene end was trimmed by 5 bases and the J gene end by 4 bases; junction bases not matched to a gene: 11. Study findings and constraints: Oligoclonal CD8+ Temra expansion after nadir drove photon patients' diversity drop. Survival link was tested only in deceased patients; proton benefit remains a possibility. Proton therapy kept repertoires fairly stable, unlike photons, which gained effector/memory cells. A bigger post-nadir fall in TCR diversity correlated inversely with survival time in deceased patients.

A remark on this clone: Its antigen is unknown.

The specimen comprised peripheral blood, sampled from a patient treated with proton-based radiotherapy. The J gene is TRBJ1-3, the V gene TRBV18, with 7 bases identical to TRBD1. This receptor was taken from a man older than 75 with esophageal cancer. CDR3 loop: CASSAPMGTVGNTIYF. Written as DNA, the CDR3 is TGTGCCAGCTCAGCTCCGATGGGGACAGTCGGAAACACCATATATTTT.